These 12 T cell receptor beta chains share one sample of origin, sequenced in a study of CD8 T cells in Susac syndrome. RNA in amounts of roughly 0.5 to 1 ug was reverse transcribed with random hexamers. TCRdb passed the immunoSEQ multiplex PCR reads through MiXCR, listing each CDR3 protein once. This table has 150,000 to 200,000 distinct CDR3 sequences, 94% appearing once. Sequenced input: CD4+ T cells from PBMCs. These receptors all stem from a human donor with multiple sclerosis.

This chain joins TRBV7-2 and TRBJ2-2; D unclear. In germline, CDR1 is SGHTA, CDR2 FQGNSA. The ends were cut back, 0 bases at V and 4 bases at J, with 12 bases in the middle. CDR3 length equals 16 residues. Written as DNA, the CDR3 is TGTGCCAGCAGCTTAGCGGCCATATATGCCACCGGGGAGCTGTTTTTT. Residues: CASSLAAIYATGELFF.

The V gene is TRBV12-3 or TRBV12-4, the J gene TRBJ1-1; D is uncertain. CDR3 length equals 16 residues. Trimming took off 5 bases at V and 5 bases at J, with 21 bases between the two ends. CDR3 sequence reads: CASSAQAGSLRTEAFF. CDR3 nucleotides: TGTGCCAGCAGTGCCCAAGCGGGATCCCTCCGAACTGAAGCTTTCTTT.

V and J are TRBV6-5 and TRBJ2-7; no firm D call. Trimming shortened V by 0 bases and J by 6 bases, and 15 bases separated the two germline ends. Germline CDR1 is MNHEY and CDR2 is SVGAGI. This CDR3 spans 15 amino acids. Written as DNA, the CDR3 is TGTGCCAGCAGTTACTCGCAGGCGACCCCGGCCGAGCAGTACTTC. Residues: CASSYSQATPAEQYF.

The V and J genes are TRBV3-1 and TRBJ2-2, with 8 bases identical to TRBD2. V was clipped by 5 bases and J by 4 bases; unmatched bases: 6. The CDR3 runs 15 residues. CDR1 and CDR2 (germline): LGHDT, YNNKEL (reference sequence). The CDR3 spells CASSSLGRATGELFF. For the CDR3, the DNA is TGTGCCAGCAGCTCTCTCGGGAGGGCCACCGGGGAGCTGTTTTTT.

V usage is TRBV7-9 and J usage is TRBJ2-3, with D possibly TRBD1 on 6 matching bases. Germline V lookup: CDR1 SEHNR, CDR2 FQNEAQ (reference sequence). V was cut by 5 bases and J by 3 bases, with 15 bases left in between. This CDR3 is 15 amino acids long. In DNA, the CDR3 is TGTGCCAGCAGCCGATCATCGACAGGTACAGATACGCAGTATTTT. This sequence encodes CASSRSSTGTDTQYF.

V and J are TRBV6-5 and TRBJ1-1; no reliable D call. V was shortened by 0 bases and J by 3 bases, with 8 bases between the two germline ends. Per germline, CDR1 MNHEY and CDR2 SVGAGI. The CDR3 has 14 residues. CDR3 bases: TGTGCCAGCAGTTACTCGAGGTGGGACACTGAAGCTTTCTTT. Its translation is CASSYSRWDTEAFF.

This chain links TRBV6-2 or TRBV6-3 with TRBJ1-2, with 7 positions matching TRBD1. In germline, CDR1 is MNHEY, CDR2 SVGEGT. The CDR3 sequence is 13 residues long. V was pared by 7 bases and J by 4 bases, with 6 bases of the junction left unmatched. DNA of the CDR3: TGTGCCAGCACCTCGACAGGGACCTATGGCTACACCTTC. Translation: CASTSTGTYGYTF.

A single count supports this clonotype. The gene calls are TRBV6-5 and TRBJ1-5; D not resolved. CDR1 is MNHEY, CDR2 SVGAGI, per germline. This CDR3 has 15 amino acids. Deletions cut 5 bases from V and 4 bases from J, with 15 bases between. In DNA form, the CDR3 reads TGTGCCAGCAGTCTAAGTCTAGCGGGGAATCAGCCCCAGCATTTT. It encodes CASSLSLAGNQPQHF.

This clonotype was detected only a few times. This chain links TRBV3-1 with TRBJ2-7; D is uncertain. Germline lookup yields CDR1 LGHDT and CDR2 YNNKEL (reference sequence). Trimming pared 1 base from V and 3 bases from J, leaving 4 bases between. This CDR3 is built from 12 residues. The CDR3, as DNA: TGTGCCAGCAGCCAAGTGGACTACGAGCAGTACTTC. This gives the protein CASSQVDYEQYF.

The chain recombines TRBV4-3 with TRBJ2-1; D is unclear. The CDR3 is 15 residues long. Germline CDR1 is LGHNA and CDR2 is YSLEER. Between the trimmed V and J ends, which lost 2 bases and 7 bases, there was a span of 15 bases. This chain's CDR3 is CASSQRPSPTNEQFF. The CDR3 DNA is TGCGCCAGCAGCCAACGGCCTTCCCCTACTAATGAGCAGTTCTTC.

This rearrangement joins TRBV7-6 to TRBJ1-3; tentative D call: TRBD1 (5 bases). Trimming removed 3 bases from V and 0 bases from J, with 12 bases in between. CDR3 length equals 16 residues. Germline lookup yields CDR1 SGHVS and CDR2 FNYEAQ. The CDR3 is CASSFGTVNSGNTIYF. The CDR3 DNA reads as TGTGCCAGCAGCTTTGGGACGGTCAACTCTGGAAACACCATATATTTT.

This clonotype was counted only a few times. The chain uses TRBV28 and TRBJ1-5; TRBD1 matches at 9 bases. V lost 4 bases and J lost 5; bases outside the gene matches: 6. CDR3 length: 15 residues. CDR1 is MDHEN, CDR2 SYDVKM, per germline. The CDR3 loop reads CASSSTGTGYQPQHF. The CDR3 DNA sequence: TGTGCCAGCAGTTCCACCGGGACAGGGTATCAGCCCCAGCATTTT.